Below are 3 T cell receptor beta chains sequenced from a single sample in a study of preoperative IRX-2 immunotherapy in early breast cancer. The assay was immunoSEQ multiplex PCR, and TCRdb's table has in-frame clones only and misses some. The repertoire holds fewer than 25,000 clones, over 85% seen once, with 28% in the top ten. Specified treatment: preoperative locoregional IRX-2 cytokine immunotherapy. Source: tumor tissue, taken after IRX-2 immunotherapy. The receptors stem from a human donor with breast cancer.

The chain is built from TRBV19 and TRBJ2-1, with D hard to call. CDR1 is LNHDA and CDR2 is SQIVND in the germline V gene (reference sequence). V was pared by 3 bases and J by 5 bases, with 2 bases between. CDR3 length equals 11 residues. The CDR3 DNA follows: TGTGCCAGTAGTATTAACAATGAGCAGTTCTTC. This gives the protein CASSINNEQFF.

This chain uses TRBV15 with TRBJ2-7, with 12 bases identical to TRBD2. V was clipped by 4 bases and J by 0 bases; unmatched bases: 7. This CDR3 has 17 amino acids. From germline, CDR1 is LNHNV and CDR2 YYDKDF (reference sequence). The CDR3, as DNA: TGTGCCACCAGCAAGGGACTAGCGGGCGCCAGCTCCTACGAGCAGTACTTC. Amino acids: CATSKGLAGASSYEQYF.

This clone was detected once. The rearrangement uses TRBV5-4 and TRBJ1-2; D is perhaps TRBD1 (5 bases). The CDR3 runs 13 residues. Per germline, CDR1 SGHNT and CDR2 YYREEE (reference sequence). Trimming removed 0 bases from V and 8 bases from J, with 11 bases in between. CDR3 sequence reads: CASSLEQVAGYTF. The CDR3 DNA is TGTGCCAGCAGCTTGGAACAGGTGGCAGGCTACACCTTC.